The source of this TCR beta chain is a study of cytomegalovirus exposure and HLA in healthy donors. Study-wide context: Among about 179 million T cells, an earlier analysis found roughly 110 million unique TCR beta sequences. Study observations and caveats: Association with HLA alleles at 0.05 false discovery rate was found for 17,000 or so TCR beta sequences in a later analysis. Researchers catalogued 164 TCR beta chains as cytomegalovirus-associated. Researchers reported in a later analysis that common viral pathogens appeared linked to several top clusters.

13 Jbeta primers and 60 Vbeta primers were used for the PCR. The method was immunoSEQ multiplex PCR; TCRdb's version includes in-frame clones alone and lacks a portion of them. The table has roughly 110,000 clones, around 80% seen once. In germline, CDR1 is PRHDT, CDR2 FYEKMQ (reference sequence). With 5 bases removed from V and 12 bases from J, the gap between germline ends came to 16 bases. The CDR3 has 12 amino acids. Only a few counts were recorded for this clone. Antigen unknown. Sequencing was carried out using PBMCs. The V gene is TRBV13, the J gene TRBJ1-2; possibly TRBD1 for D (6 bases). The sequence came from a man aged 60 to 69 in good health and CMV-seronegative. The CDR3 DNA is TGTGCCAGCAGCACCCGGACAGATAGTAACACCTTC. Amino acids: CASSTRTDSNTF. Full variable domain (remainder filled in from reference TRBV13 and TRBJ1-2): AAGVIQSPRHLIKEKRETATLKCYPIPRHDTVYWYQQGPGQDPQFLISFYEKMQSDKGSIPDRFSAQQFSDYHSELNMSSLELGDSALYFCASSTRTDSNTFGSGTRLTVV.